These 25 T cell receptor beta chains share one sample of origin, sequenced in a study of T cell repertoires in cytomegalovirus infection. From the reads, TCRdb called clonotypes with MiXCR, one entry per CDR3 protein. The sample includes 250,000 to 300,000 distinct CDR3 sequences, roughly 23% of them seen just once. The source material was PBMCs. The receptors shown here come from a human donor in good health (CMV status not recorded). Some clones in this sample may be carry-over from other donors' samples.

The CDR3 region is CASSLWGTSGTYEQYF. The DNA of the CDR3 is TGTGCCAGCAGTTTATGGGGGACATCCGGGACCTACGAGCAGTACTTC. The chain combines TRBV28 with TRBJ2-7; D may be TRBD1 (6 bases). Germline values: CDR1 MDHEN, CDR2 SYDVKM. This CDR3 has 16 amino acids. The V and J ends lost 0 bases and 2 bases respectively, with 14 bases between them.

This clonotype appeared many times. This chain connects TRBV11-2 to TRBJ2-7; 8 nucleotides align to TRBD2. The junction had 8 bases not matched to a gene; V was cut back by 1 base and J by 3 bases. CDR1 is SGHAT, CDR2 FQNNGV, per germline. The length of the CDR3 is 16 residues. The CDR3 here is CASSLAGGDSFYEQYV. The DNA for the CDR3 is TGTGCCAGCAGCTTAGCCGGGGGGGACTCTTTCTACGAGCAGTACGTC.

CDR3 region: CASSYRTGGGTEAFF. As DNA, the CDR3 is TGTGCCAGCAGTTATAGGACAGGGGGCGGTACTGAAGCTTTCTTT. This chain joins TRBV12-3 or TRBV12-4 and TRBJ1-1; 11 positions agree with TRBD1. The CDR3 sequence is 15 residues long. V shed 4 bases, J shed 5 bases, and the junction held 6 bases outside the gene matches.

The gene calls are TRBV19 and TRBJ2-2; D ambiguous. The ends were cut back, 1 base at V and 0 bases at J, with 6 bases in the middle. The CDR3 totals 15 residues. CDR1 is LNHDA and CDR2 is SQIVND in the germline V gene (reference sequence). DNA for the CDR3: TGTGCCAGTAGTATAGTTCTAGCGAACACCGGGGAGCTGTTTTTT. Its translation is CASSIVLANTGELFF.

Turning to this clonotype: This sequence may be a read error, since a much larger clone differs from it by one base. The V gene is TRBV6-5, the J gene TRBJ2-3, with a weak D call TRBD1 (5 bases). Germline assignment: CDR1 MNHEY and CDR2 SVGAGI. This CDR3 is built from 16 residues. The CDR3 bases are TGTGCCAGCAGTTACTCGGCAGGGCCATTCACATATACGCAGTATTTT. Encoded protein: CASSYSAGPFTYTQYF.

As concerns this clonotype: With a much larger clone just one base away, this may be a read error. Here the CDR3 reads CAGSGQGGQPQHF. CDR3 bases: TGTGCCGGCAGCGGACAGGGTGGTCAGCCCCAGCATTTT. The rearrangement joins TRBV7-2 to TRBJ1-5, with 8 bases lining up with TRBD1. This CDR3 is built from 13 residues. Germline values: CDR1 SGHTA, CDR2 FQGNSA.

This clonotype was detected only a few times. V usage is TRBV7-2 and J usage is TRBJ2-1; 8 nucleotides agree with TRBD2. Germline V gene data show CDR1 as SGHTA and CDR2 as FQGNSA. The CDR3 sequence is 15 residues long. V dropped 1 base and J dropped 10; count of bases not matched to a gene: 9. The CDR3 region has the DNA TGTGCCAGCAGCTTAGATACGCGGGAGGCAGGAGAGCAGTTCTTC. This gives the protein CASSLDTREAGEQFF.

J is TRBJ1-2 and V is TRBV10-3, with 9 bases lining up with TRBD1. Trimming at V came to 7 bases and at J to 0 bases, leaving 12 bases not matched to a gene. The CDR3 length is 17 residues. Germline CDR1 reads ENHRY; CDR2 reads SYGVKD. Here the CDR3 reads CAITAGQGSTSNYGYTF. CDR3 nucleotide sequence: TGTGCCATCACCGCAGGACAGGGGTCGACGTCTAACTATGGCTACACCTTC.

V and J are TRBV11-2 and TRBJ2-1; a weak D match, TRBD2 (5 bases). CDR1 and CDR2 from the germline V gene are SGHAT and FQNNGV. V shed 5 bases and J shed 9 bases, with 20 bases lying between them. The CDR3 has 15 amino acids. CDR3 protein: CASSPAASLNPEQFF. The CDR3 region has the DNA TGTGCCAGCAGCCCAGCGGCTAGTCTTAATCCTGAGCAGTTCTTC.

This clonotype came up a few times. V usage is TRBV20-1 and J usage is TRBJ1-1; 9 nucleotides line up with TRBD1. The germline V gene has CDR1 DFQATT and CDR2 SNEGSKA (reference sequence). The CDR3 sequence is 15 residues long. V dropped 0 bases and J dropped 2; count of bases not matched to a gene: 4. CDR3: CSAREIQGANTEAFF. The CDR3 region has the DNA TGCAGTGCTAGAGAGATACAGGGGGCAAACACTGAAGCTTTCTTT.

This clonotype appeared a few times. The chain links TRBV12-3 or TRBV12-4 to TRBJ2-7; D could derive from TRBD1 or TRBD2 (5 bases each). Trimming pared 5 bases from V and 2 bases from J, leaving 22 bases between. This CDR3 contains 17 residues. As DNA, the CDR3 is TGTGCCAGCAGTCCAACCTGGGCTAGAGGGACCCCCTACGAGCAGTACTTC. Protein: CASSPTWARGTPYEQYF.

The table lists this clonotype with a count of one. The rearrangement links TRBV28 to TRBJ2-7, with TRBD2 matching over 9 bases. CDR1 and CDR2 from the germline V gene are MDHEN and SYDVKM. This CDR3 spans 15 amino acids. V dropped 2 bases and J dropped 4; count of bases not matched to a gene: 6. The CDR3: CASSLTAGGLYEQYF. The CDR3 nucleotides read TGTGCCAGCAGTTTAACGGCGGGGGGGCTGTACGAGCAGTACTTC.

Ten or more counts support this clonotype. The chain has TRBV7-2 and TRBJ2-1, with a weak D call TRBD2 (7 bases). Germline loops: CDR1 SGHTA, CDR2 FQGNSA. This CDR3 spans 14 amino acids. Trimming took 5 bases from V and 6 from J, leaving 14 bases between them. The CDR3 is CASSLGGGSNEQFF. The CDR3 nucleotides read TGTGCCAGCAGCCTAGGGGGGGGGAGCAATGAGCAGTTCTTC.

The sample holds many counts of this clonotype. J is TRBJ2-5 and V is TRBV28, with 9 bases matching TRBD1. Germline CDR1 is MDHEN and CDR2 is SYDVKM. CDR3 length: 15 amino acids. J gave up 4 bases and V 1 base, and 4 bases lay outside the gene matches. CDR3 nucleotide sequence: TGTGCCAGCAGTTTATTTACAGGGGGCCGAGAGACCCAGTACTTC. This encodes CASSLFTGGRETQYF.

Comments on this clonotype: This may stem from a read error, because a much larger clone lies one nucleotide away. The gene calls are TRBV11-2 and TRBJ2-7; 8 bases line up with TRBD1. The germline V gene encodes CDR1 SGHAT and CDR2 FQNNGV. This CDR3 spans 15 amino acids. J lost 3 bases, V lost 3 bases, and 7 bases had no gene match. CDR3 coding DNA: TGTGCCAGCAGCTTTGGGGCAGGGGGCTTCTACGAGCAGTACTTC. Residues: CASSFGAGGFYEQYF.

The V gene is TRBV20-1, the J gene TRBJ2-3; 9 bases are shared with TRBD1. Germline V gives CDR1 DFQATT, CDR2 SNEGSKA (reference sequence). V shed 0 bases and J 5 bases; nucleotides not matched to a gene: 9. The CDR3 is 16 amino acids. The CDR3 spells CSARDTGTGFGDTQYF. The CDR3, as DNA: TGCAGTGCTAGAGATACGGGGACAGGGTTCGGAGATACGCAGTATTTT.

This chain uses TRBV28 with TRBJ2-7; 10 bases line up with TRBD2. V dropped 3 bases and J dropped 5; count of bases not matched to a gene: 13. Germline values: CDR1 MDHEN, CDR2 SYDVKM. CDR3 length: 17 amino acids. CDR3 residues: CASSLGVLAGIKNEQYF. DNA of the CDR3: TGTGCCAGCAGTTTGGGAGTACTAGCGGGGATCAAAAACGAGCAGTACTTC.

Comment on this clonotype: The conserved phenylalanine or tryptophan normally closing the CDR3 is absent here, so this likely arose from a read error. No DNA is shown, since the ends of the CDR3 on it are uncertain; the CDR3 is the one TCRdb lists. This rearrangement joins TRBV14 to TRBJ2-7; the table's D call TRBD1 went unverified against the DNA. The CDR3 comprises 12 residues, both ends counted. Germline V gene sequence: CDR1 SGHDN, CDR2 FVKESK. CDR3 in amino acids: CASSQKGQGILG.

The gene calls are TRBV6-6 and TRBJ1-2; D remains ambiguous. The CDR3 spans 15 residues. The ends were cut back, 2 bases at V and 4 bases at J, with 14 bases in the middle. Germline V gene data show CDR1 as MNHNY and CDR2 as SVGAGI (reference sequence). CDR3 sequence (DNA): TGTGCCAGCAGTTACCGTCCGGATTTTCTCTATGGCTACACCTTC. Translated, it gives CASSYRPDFLYGYTF.

Only one count was recorded for this clonotype. The CDR3 reads CASSYSGQGGVQTQYF. In DNA, the CDR3 is TGTGCCAGCAGTTACTCCGGACAGGGGGGGGTGCAGACGCAGTATTTT. The rearrangement uses TRBV6-5 and TRBJ2-3; 10 bases agree with TRBD1. The CDR3 totals 16 residues. In germline, CDR1 is MNHEY, CDR2 SVGAGI. V trimming: 0 bases; J trimming: 9 bases; junction bases outside the gene matches: 9.

The V and J genes are TRBV20-1 and TRBJ1-2, with 10 bases fitting TRBD1. V was clipped by 3 bases and J by 9 bases; unmatched bases: 10. Germline V lookup: CDR1 DFQATT, CDR2 SNEGSKA (reference sequence). The CDR3 consists of 14 residues. In DNA form, the CDR3 reads TGCAGTGCTAGCCACACGGACAGGGGGTTGAGCTACACCTTC. Translated: CSASHTDRGLSYTF.

The table lists this clonotype with many counts. The chain combines TRBV7-2 with TRBJ2-1; 7 nucleotides line up with TRBD2. The CDR3 runs to 15 residues. The V gene end was trimmed by 1 base and the J gene end by 4 bases; junction bases not matched to a gene: 4. Germline lookup yields CDR1 SGHTA and CDR2 FQGNSA. CDR3: CASSLGASGYNEQFF. In DNA form, the CDR3 reads TGTGCCAGCAGCTTAGGTGCTAGCGGTTACAATGAGCAGTTCTTC.

A few counts support this clonotype. J is TRBJ1-2 and V is TRBV29-1; D is uncertain. The CDR3 has 13 amino acids. Trimming removed 6 bases from V and 4 bases from J, with 15 bases in between. CDR1 is SQVTM, CDR2 ANQGSEA, per germline. The CDR3 region is CSVTGRSSYGYTF. In DNA, the CDR3 is TGCAGCGTGACCGGGAGGTCGAGCTATGGCTACACCTTC.

This clonotype was observed at least ten times. The gene calls are TRBV7-2 and TRBJ1-6; no clear D gene. CDR1 is SGHTA and CDR2 is FQGNSA in the germline V gene. The ends were cut back, 5 bases at V and 6 bases at J, with 17 bases in the middle. The CDR3 totals 16 residues. The CDR3 DNA is TGTGCCAGCAGCCCCCGGTCGCGCCTGGGTAATTCACCCCTCCACTTT. This translates into CASSPRSRLGNSPLHF.

This clonotype has just a few counts. The gene calls are TRBV29-1 and TRBJ1-2; unclear D gene. Trimming removed 1 base at V and 7 bases at J, with 16 bases between. Germline V CDR1 and CDR2: SQVTM, ANQGSEA. The CDR3 consists of 14 residues. As DNA, the CDR3 is TGCAGCGTTGAAGTGACGCAGGCTGAGTTTGGCTACACCTTC. As protein: CSVEVTQAEFGYTF.